What follows describes a single T cell receptor (beta chain). As yet, its antigen is unknown. CDR1 and CDR2 (germline): GTSNPN, SVGIG (reference sequence). This CDR3 spans 15 amino acids. Trimming took 7 bases from V and 0 from J, leaving 18 bases between them. This record belongs to a study of cytomegalovirus exposure and HLA in healthy donors. Whole-study findings and limits: When presence/absence was analysed, sequencing depth was taken to be roughly uniform across donors. Highly shared sequence variants in one cluster were likely a sequencing artifact. No immune exposure information besides CMV serostatus was available. Later analysis suggested most CMV-associated TCR beta chains were HLA-restricted.

13 Jbeta primers and 60 Vbeta primers were used for the PCR. Profiling relied on immunoSEQ multiplex PCR, and the TCRdb table lists in-frame clones only, not all of them. Of 75,000 to 95,000 clones in the sample, approximately 64% were seen once. The source is a woman between 50 and 59 years old in good health and CMV-seropositive. Sequences were obtained from PBMCs. The rearrangement uses TRBV30 and TRBJ1-2; tentatively, D is TRBD1 (6 bases). Here the CDR3 reads CAFLGGLKANYGYTF. CDR3 sequence (DNA): TGTGCCTTCCTTGGGGGCCTGAAAGCTAACTATGGCTACACCTTC.